Here is one T cell receptor (beta chain) with its context. Its antigen is currently unknown. Antigen-specific CD4+ T cell clonotypes were called by their expansion after viral peptide-pool culture in ViraFEST. Subsequent to a culture period of more than 9 days, CD4+ T cells were isolated. For each well, 1.9 million or so PBMC were cultured with around 9.8 IU/ml IL-2 and 8.5 to 10 ug/ml peptides. Sequencing used immunoSEQ multiplex PCR; TCRdb keeps in-frame clones, though not all of them. The table has tens of thousands of clones, approximately 70% seen once. The data were taken from a study of vaccination effects on CD4 cells after COVID-19. After removal of 4 bases from V and 4 bases from J, the junction contained 5 bases not matched to a gene. CDR1 is LGHDT and CDR2 is YNNKEL in the germline V gene (reference sequence). The CDR3 extends over 15 amino acids.

This clonotype was sampled from a human donor who received a COVID-19 vaccine. V usage is TRBV3-1 (or the pseudogene TRBV3-2) and J usage is TRBJ2-2; TRBD1 agrees at 8 bases. The sequencing here drew on CD4+ T cells from PBMCs cultured with HCoV-229E spike peptides, taken before COVID-19 vaccination. The CDR3 nucleotides are TGTGCCAGCAGCCCAACAGGGGGGTTCACCGGGGAGCTGTTTTTT. It specifies CASSPTGGFTGELFF.